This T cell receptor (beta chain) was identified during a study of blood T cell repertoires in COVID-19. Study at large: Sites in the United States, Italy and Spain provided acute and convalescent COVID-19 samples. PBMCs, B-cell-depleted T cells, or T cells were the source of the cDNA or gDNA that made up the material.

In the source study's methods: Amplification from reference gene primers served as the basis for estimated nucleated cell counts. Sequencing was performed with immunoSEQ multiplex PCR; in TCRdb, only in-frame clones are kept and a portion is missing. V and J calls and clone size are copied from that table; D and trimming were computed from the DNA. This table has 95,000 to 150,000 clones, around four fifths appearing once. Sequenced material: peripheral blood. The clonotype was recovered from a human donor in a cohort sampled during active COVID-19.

CDR3 coding DNA: TGTGCCAGCAGTGATTGGGCCTTAAATGAAAAACTGTTTTTT. This encodes CASSDWALNEKLFF. The chain has TRBV25-1 and TRBJ1-4; D is undetermined. This CDR3 comprises 14 residues. The germline V gene encodes CDR1 MGHDK and CDR2 SYGVNS. V was pared by 3 bases and J by 5 bases, with 10 bases between. Full variable domain (remainder filled in from reference TRBV25-1 and TRBJ1-4): EADIYQTPRYLVIGTGKKITLECSQTMGHDKMYWYQQDPGMELHLIHYSYGVNSTEKGDLSSESTVSRIRTEHFPLTLESARPSHTSQYLCASSDWALNEKLFFGSGTQLSVL.